The source of this T cell receptor beta chain is a study of blood T cell repertoires in COVID-19. Profiled with immunoSEQ multiplex PCR; TCRdb holds only in-frame clones, not every one. The data contain approximately 320,000 clones, 85% of them singletons. The V and J ends lost 10 bases and 2 bases, in that order; junction bases with no gene match: 8. This CDR3 is built from 13 residues. Per germline, CDR1 MNHEY and CDR2 SVGAGI. The specimen was peripheral blood. The chain links TRBV6-5 to TRBJ2-7; 7 bases agree with TRBD2. The TCR originated in a human donor in a cohort sampled during active COVID-19. The CDR3 DNA reads as TGTGCCATACTCCTAGGGACTACCTACGAGCAGTACTTC. Translating gives CAILLGTTYEQYF.